This T cell receptor beta chain was identified in a study of cytomegalovirus exposure and HLA in healthy donors. Points from the study as a whole: Researchers catalogued some 160 TCR beta chains as cytomegalovirus-associated.

As for this clone: The antigen remains unidentified.

Vbeta (60) and Jbeta (13) primers were used in the PCR. Assay used: immunoSEQ multiplex PCR; TCRdb lists only in-frame clones, some missing. The repertoire holds around 100,000 clones, with over 60% as singletons. The germline gives CDR1 KGHSH, CDR2 LQKENI. V was clipped by 6 bases and J by 4 bases, with 12 bases between them. The CDR3 consists of 13 residues. This receptor was identified in a man in his thirties or forties in good health and CMV-seropositive. The V gene is TRBV18, the J gene TRBJ1-2; a weak D match, TRBD1 (5 bases). Input material: PBMCs. The CDR3 DNA reads TGTGCCAGCTCTACGACAGATACCTATGGCTACACCTTC. Translating gives CASSTTDTYGYTF.